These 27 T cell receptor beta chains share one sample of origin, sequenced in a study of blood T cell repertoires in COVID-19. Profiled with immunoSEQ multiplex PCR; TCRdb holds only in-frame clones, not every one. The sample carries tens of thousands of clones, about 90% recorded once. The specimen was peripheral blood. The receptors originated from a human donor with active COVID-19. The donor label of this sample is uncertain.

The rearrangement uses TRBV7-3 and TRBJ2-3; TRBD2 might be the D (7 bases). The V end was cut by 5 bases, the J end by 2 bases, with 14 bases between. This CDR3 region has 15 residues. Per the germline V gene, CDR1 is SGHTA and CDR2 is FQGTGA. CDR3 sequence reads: CASSARGANTDTQYF. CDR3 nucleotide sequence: TGTGCCAGCAGCGCCCGGGGGGCAAACACAGATACGCAGTATTTT.

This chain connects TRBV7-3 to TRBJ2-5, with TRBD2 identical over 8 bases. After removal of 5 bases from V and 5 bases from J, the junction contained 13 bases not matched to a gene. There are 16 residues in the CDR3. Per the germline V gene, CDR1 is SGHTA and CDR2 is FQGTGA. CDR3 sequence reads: CASSPGGSAGWETQYF. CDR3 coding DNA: TGTGCCAGCAGCCCGGGAGGGTCGGCGGGGTGGGAGACCCAGTACTTC.

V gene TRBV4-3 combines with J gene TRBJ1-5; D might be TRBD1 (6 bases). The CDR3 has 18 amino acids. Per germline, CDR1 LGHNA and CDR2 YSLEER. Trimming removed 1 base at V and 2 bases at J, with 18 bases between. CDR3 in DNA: TGCGCCAGCAGCCAAGTCTACAGGGTCGGGAGGGGCAATCAGCCCCAGCATTTT. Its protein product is CASSQVYRVGRGNQPQHF.

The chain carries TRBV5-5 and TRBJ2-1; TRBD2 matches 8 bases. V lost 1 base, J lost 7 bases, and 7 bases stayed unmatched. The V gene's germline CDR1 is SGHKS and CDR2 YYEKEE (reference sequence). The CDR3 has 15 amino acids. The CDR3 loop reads CASSLRSGGRNEQFF. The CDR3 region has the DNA TGTGCCAGCAGCTTGAGAAGCGGGGGCCGAAATGAGCAGTTCTTC. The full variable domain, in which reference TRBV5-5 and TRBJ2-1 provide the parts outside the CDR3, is DAGVTQSPTHLIKTRGQQVTLRCSPISGHKSVSWYQQVLGQGPQFIFQYYEKEERGRGNFPDRFSARQFPNYSSELNVNALLLGDSALYLCASSLRSGGRNEQFFGPGTRLTVL.

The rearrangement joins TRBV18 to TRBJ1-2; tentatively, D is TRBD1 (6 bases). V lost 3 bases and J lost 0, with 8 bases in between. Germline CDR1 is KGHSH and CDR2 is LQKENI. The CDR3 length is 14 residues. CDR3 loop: CASSPQGSNYGYTF. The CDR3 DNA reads TGTGCCAGCTCACCCCAGGGGTCTAACTATGGCTACACCTTC.

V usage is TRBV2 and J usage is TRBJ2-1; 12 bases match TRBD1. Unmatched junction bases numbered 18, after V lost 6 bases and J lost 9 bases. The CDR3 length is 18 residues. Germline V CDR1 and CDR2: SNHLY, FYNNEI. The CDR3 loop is CASSRISGQGARAGEQFF. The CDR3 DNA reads TGTGCCAGCAGCAGAATATCGGGACAGGGGGCGCGGGCGGGTGAGCAGTTCTTC.

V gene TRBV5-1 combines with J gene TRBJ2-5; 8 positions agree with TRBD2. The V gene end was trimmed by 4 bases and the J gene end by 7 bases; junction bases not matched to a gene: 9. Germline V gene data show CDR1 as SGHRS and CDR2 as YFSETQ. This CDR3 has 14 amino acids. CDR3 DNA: TGCGCCAGCAGCCCGGACGGACTAGCAGGGACCCAGTACTTC. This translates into CASSPDGLAGTQYF.

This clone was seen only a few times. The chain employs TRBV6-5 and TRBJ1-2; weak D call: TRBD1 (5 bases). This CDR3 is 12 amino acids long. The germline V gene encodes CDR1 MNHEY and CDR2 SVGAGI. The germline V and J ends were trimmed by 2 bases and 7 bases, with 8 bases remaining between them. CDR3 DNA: TGTGCCAGCAGTTACGTCGGGGGTGGCTACACCTTC. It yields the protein CASSYVGGGYTF.

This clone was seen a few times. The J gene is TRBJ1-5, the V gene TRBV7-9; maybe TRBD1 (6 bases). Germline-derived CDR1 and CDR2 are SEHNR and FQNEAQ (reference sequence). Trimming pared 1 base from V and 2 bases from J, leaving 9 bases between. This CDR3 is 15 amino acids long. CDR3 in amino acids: CASSLGWGRNQPQHF. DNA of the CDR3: TGTGCCAGCAGCTTAGGGTGGGGGCGCAATCAGCCCCAGCATTTT.

CDR3 sequence reads: CASSEVYGRGYEQYF. CDR3 DNA sequence: TGTGCCAGCAGTGAGGTTTACGGTCGAGGTTACGAGCAGTACTTC. The V and J genes are TRBV6-1 and TRBJ2-7; D is unclear. The V and J ends lost 3 bases and 4 bases respectively, with 16 bases between them. CDR1 is MNHNS and CDR2 is SASEGT in the germline V gene. CDR3 size: 15 residues.

Written as DNA, the CDR3 is TGTGCCAGCAGGGTGGGTGGGGGCAGGCAAGAGACCCAGTACTTC. Its protein product is CASRVGGGRQETQYF. The gene calls are TRBV2 and TRBJ2-5, with TRBD1 as a possible D gene (6 bases). The CDR3 is 15 amino acids. V was pared by 6 bases and J by 2 bases, with 16 bases between. Germline CDR1 and CDR2: SNHLY and FYNNEI.

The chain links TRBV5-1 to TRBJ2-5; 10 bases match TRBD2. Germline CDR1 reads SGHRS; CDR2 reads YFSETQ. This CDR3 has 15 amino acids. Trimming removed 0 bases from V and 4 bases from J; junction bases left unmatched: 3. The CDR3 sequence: CASSLGAGGPETQYF. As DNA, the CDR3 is TGCGCCAGCAGCTTGGGAGCGGGGGGGCCAGAGACCCAGTACTTC.

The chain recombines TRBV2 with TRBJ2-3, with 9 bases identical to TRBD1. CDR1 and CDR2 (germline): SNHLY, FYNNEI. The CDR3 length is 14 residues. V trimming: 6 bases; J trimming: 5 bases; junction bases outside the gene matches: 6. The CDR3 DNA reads TGTGCCAGCAGCCAAACAGGGGGCAGAGATACGCAGTATTTT. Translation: CASSQTGGRDTQYF.

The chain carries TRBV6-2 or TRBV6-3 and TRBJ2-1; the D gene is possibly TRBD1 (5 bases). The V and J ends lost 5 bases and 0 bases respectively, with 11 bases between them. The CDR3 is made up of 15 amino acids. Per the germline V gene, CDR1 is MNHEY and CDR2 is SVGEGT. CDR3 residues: CASSPGRLSYNEQFF. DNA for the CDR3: TGTGCCAGCAGTCCAGGGCGCCTCTCCTACAATGAGCAGTTCTTC.

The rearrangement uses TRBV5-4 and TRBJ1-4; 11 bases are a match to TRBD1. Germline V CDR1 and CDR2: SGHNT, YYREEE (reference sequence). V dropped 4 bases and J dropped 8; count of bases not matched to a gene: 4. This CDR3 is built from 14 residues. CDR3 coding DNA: TGTGCCAGCAGCGAGGACAGGGGGCGGGAAAAACTGTTTTTT. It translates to CASSEDRGREKLFF.

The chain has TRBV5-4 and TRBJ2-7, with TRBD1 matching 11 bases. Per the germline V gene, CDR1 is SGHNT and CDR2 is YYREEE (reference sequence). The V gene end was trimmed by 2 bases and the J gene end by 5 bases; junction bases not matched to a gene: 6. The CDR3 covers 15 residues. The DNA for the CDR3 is TGTGCCAGCAGCTTCGGACAGGGGGCGTATAACGAGCAGTACTTC. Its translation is CASSFGQGAYNEQYF.

The CDR3 nucleotides are TGTGCCATCAGAAACAAAAGCTCCTATAATTCACCCCTCCACTTT. This gives the protein CAIRNKSSYNSPLHF. V usage is TRBV10-3 and J usage is TRBJ1-6; no firm D call. V shed 6 bases and J shed 0 bases, with 9 bases lying between them. The germline CDR1 and CDR2 sequences are ENHRY and SYGVKD. The CDR3 sequence is 15 residues long.

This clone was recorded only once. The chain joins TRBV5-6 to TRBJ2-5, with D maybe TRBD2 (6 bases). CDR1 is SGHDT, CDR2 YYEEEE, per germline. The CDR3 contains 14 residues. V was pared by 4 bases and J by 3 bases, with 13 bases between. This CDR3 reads CASSLEWGEETQYF. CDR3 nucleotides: TGTGCCAGCAGCCTAGAGTGGGGGGAAGAGACCCAGTACTTC.

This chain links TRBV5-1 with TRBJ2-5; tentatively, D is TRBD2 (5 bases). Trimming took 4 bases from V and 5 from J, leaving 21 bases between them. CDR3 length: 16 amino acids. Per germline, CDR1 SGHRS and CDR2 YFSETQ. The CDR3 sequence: CASSLGGPGMRETQYF. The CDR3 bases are TGCGCCAGCAGCCTTGGTGGTCCGGGGATGCGGGAGACCCAGTACTTC.

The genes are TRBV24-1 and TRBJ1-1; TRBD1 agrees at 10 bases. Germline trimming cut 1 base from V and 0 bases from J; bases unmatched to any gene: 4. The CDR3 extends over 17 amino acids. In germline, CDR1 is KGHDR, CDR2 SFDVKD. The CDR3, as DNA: TGTGCCACCAGTGATTTTCCGGGACAGGGGATGAACACTGAAGCTTTCTTT. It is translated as CATSDFPGQGMNTEAFF.

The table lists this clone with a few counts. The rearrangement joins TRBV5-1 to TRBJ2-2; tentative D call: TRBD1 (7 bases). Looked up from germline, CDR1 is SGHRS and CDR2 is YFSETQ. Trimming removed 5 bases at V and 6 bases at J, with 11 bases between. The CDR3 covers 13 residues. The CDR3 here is CASSQGGAGELFF. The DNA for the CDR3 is TGCGCCAGCAGTCAGGGGGGCGCCGGGGAGCTGTTTTTT.

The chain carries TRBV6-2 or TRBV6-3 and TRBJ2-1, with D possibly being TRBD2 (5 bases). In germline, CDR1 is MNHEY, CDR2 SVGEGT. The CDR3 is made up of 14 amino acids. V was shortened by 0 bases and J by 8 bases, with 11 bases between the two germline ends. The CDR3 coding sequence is TGTGCCAGCAGTTACTCGAAACTAGTGGATGAGCAGTTCTTC. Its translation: CASSYSKLVDEQFF.

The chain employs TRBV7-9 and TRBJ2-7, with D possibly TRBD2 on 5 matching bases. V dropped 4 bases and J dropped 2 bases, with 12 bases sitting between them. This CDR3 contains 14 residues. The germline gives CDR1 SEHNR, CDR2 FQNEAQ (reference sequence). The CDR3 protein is CASSYPRAPYEQYF. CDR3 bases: TGTGCCAGCAGCTACCCGCGGGCGCCCTACGAGCAGTACTTC.

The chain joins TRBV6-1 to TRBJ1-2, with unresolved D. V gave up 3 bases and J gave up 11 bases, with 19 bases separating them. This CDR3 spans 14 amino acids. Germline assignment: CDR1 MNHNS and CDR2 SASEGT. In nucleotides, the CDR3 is TGTGCCAGCAGTGAGACCGTCTCTAGGTTTGTGTACACCTTC. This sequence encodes CASSETVSRFVYTF.

The CDR3 DNA sequence: TGTGCCAGTTCCGGGACAGGGGGCGCACATGGCTACACCTTC. It translates to CASSGTGGAHGYTF. This chain uses TRBV19 with TRBJ1-2; 12 bases map to TRBD1. This CDR3 spans 14 amino acids. V trimming: 8 bases; J trimming: 6 bases; junction bases outside the gene matches: 7. The germline V gene encodes CDR1 LNHDA and CDR2 SQIVND (reference sequence). Variable domain in full (rest from reference TRBV19 and TRBJ1-2): DGGITQSPKYLFRKEGQNVTLSCEQNLNHDAMYWYRQDPGQGLRLIYYSQIVNDFQKGDIAEGYSVSREKKESFPLTVTSAQKNPTAFYLCASSGTGGAHGYTFGSGTRLTVV.

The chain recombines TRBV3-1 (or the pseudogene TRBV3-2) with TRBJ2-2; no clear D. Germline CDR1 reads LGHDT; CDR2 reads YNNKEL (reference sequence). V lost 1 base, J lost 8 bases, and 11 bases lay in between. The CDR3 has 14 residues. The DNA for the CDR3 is TGTGCCAGCAGCCAAGTATCGAGCAGGGGGGAGCTGTTTTTT. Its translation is CASSQVSSRGELFF.

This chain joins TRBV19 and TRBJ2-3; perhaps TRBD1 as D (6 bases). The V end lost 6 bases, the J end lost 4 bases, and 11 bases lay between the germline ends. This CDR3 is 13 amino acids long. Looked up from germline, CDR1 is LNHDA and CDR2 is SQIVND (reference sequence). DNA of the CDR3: TGTGCCAGTAGCAGGGGAGCCGCAGATACGCAGTATTTT. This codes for CASSRGAADTQYF.